This entry is about one TCR beta chain. This entry belongs to a study of STAT5B mutations in CD4+ large granular lymphocyte leukemia. Germline CDR1 and CDR2: MGHRA and YSYEKL. V was shortened by 1 base and J by 5 bases, with 12 bases between the two germline ends. The length of the CDR3 is 15 residues. The method was immunoSEQ multiplex PCR; TCRdb's version includes in-frame clones alone and lacks a portion of them. Of under 50,000 clones listed, 80% to 85% are singletons. Material for sequencing was CD4+ T cells from blood buffy coats. The sequence came from a human donor in good health. The rearrangement links TRBV4-1 to TRBJ1-5; perhaps TRBD1 as D (5 bases). CDR3 sequence (DNA): TGCGCCAGCAGCCAAGGGTCAGGGTCAGATCAGCCCCAGCATTTT. Residues: CASSQGSGSDQPQHF.